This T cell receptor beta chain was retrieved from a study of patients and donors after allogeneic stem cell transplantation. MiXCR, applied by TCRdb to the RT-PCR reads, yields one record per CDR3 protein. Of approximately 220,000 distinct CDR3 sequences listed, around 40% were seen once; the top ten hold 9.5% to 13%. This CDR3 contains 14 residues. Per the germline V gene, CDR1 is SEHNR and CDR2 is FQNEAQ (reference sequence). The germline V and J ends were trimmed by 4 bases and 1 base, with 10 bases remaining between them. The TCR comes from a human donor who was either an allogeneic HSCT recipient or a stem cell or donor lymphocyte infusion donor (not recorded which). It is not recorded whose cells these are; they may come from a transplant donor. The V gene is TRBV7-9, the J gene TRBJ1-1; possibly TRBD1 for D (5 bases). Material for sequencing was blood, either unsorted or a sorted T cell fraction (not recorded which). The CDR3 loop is CASSSTASNTEAFF. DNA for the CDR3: TGTGCCAGCAGCTCGACAGCCTCGAACACTGAAGCTTTCTTT.